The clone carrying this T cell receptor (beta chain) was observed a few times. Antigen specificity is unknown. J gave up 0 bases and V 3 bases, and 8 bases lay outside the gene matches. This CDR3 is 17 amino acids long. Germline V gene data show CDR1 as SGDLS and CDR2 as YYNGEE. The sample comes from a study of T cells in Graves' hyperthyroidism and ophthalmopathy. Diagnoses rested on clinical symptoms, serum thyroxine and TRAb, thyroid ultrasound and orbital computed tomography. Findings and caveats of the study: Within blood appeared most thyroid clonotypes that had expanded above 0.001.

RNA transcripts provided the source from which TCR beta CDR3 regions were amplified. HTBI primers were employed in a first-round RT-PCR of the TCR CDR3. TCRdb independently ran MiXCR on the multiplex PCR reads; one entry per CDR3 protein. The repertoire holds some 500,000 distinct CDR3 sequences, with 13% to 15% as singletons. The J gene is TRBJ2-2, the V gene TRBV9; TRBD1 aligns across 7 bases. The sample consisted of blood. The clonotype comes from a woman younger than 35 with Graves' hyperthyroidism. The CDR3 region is CASSARTGQTNTGELFF. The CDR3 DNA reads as TGTGCCAGCAGCGCCCGGACAGGCCAAACGAACACCGGGGAGCTGTTTTTT.